This T cell receptor (beta chain) was profiled in a study of cytomegalovirus exposure and HLA in healthy donors. Study as a whole: Earlier, some 180 million T cells were analyzed, and about 120 million unique TCR beta sequences were found among them.

Vbeta (60) and Jbeta (13) primers were used in the PCR. TCRdb's copy holds only in-frame clones and misses some; the assay was immunoSEQ multiplex PCR. The table has 150,000 or so clones, roughly 70% seen once; the top ten hold more than 3%. The clonotype comes from a male donor in good health and CMV-seronegative. The sequencing sample was made of PBMCs.

CDR3 DNA sequence: TGTGCCAGCAGCTTATATCCCCAAGGTACCCCTTTTGGCGGTTCCTACGAGCAGTACTTC. Translation: CASSLYPQGTPFGGSYEQYF. The rearrangement uses TRBV7-3 and TRBJ2-7, with D unclear. The V gene lost 2 bases and the J gene lost 1 base, with 27 bases spanning the gap. The germline gives CDR1 SGHTA, CDR2 FQGTGA. The CDR3 spans 20 residues.